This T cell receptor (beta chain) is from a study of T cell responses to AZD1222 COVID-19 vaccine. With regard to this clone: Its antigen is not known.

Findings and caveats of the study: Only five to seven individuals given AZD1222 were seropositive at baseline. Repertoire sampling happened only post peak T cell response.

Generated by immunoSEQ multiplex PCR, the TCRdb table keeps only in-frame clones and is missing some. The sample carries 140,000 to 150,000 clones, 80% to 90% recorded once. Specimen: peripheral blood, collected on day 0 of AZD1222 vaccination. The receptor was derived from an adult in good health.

The CDR3 protein is CASSPPPNYGYTF. Written as DNA, the CDR3 is TGTGCCAGCAGCCCCCCCCCTAACTATGGCTACACCTTC. The V gene is TRBV7-2, the J gene TRBJ1-2; D unclear. V was pared by 5 bases and J by 0 bases, with 7 bases between. The germline gives CDR1 SGHTA, CDR2 FQGNSA. This CDR3 contains 13 residues.